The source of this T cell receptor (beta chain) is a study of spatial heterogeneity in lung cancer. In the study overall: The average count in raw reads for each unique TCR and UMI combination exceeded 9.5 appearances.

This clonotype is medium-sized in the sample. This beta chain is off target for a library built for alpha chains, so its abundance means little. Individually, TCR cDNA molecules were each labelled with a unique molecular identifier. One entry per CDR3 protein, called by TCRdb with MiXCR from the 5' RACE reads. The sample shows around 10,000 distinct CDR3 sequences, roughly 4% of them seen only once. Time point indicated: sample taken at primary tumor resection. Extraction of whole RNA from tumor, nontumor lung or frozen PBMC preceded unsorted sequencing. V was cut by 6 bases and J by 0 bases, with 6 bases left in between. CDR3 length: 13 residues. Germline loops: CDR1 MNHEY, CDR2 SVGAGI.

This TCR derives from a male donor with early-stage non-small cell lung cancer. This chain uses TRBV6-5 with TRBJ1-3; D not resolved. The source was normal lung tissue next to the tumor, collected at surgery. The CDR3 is CASRRSSGNTIYF. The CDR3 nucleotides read TGTGCCAGCAGGAGAAGCTCTGGAAACACCATATATTTT.